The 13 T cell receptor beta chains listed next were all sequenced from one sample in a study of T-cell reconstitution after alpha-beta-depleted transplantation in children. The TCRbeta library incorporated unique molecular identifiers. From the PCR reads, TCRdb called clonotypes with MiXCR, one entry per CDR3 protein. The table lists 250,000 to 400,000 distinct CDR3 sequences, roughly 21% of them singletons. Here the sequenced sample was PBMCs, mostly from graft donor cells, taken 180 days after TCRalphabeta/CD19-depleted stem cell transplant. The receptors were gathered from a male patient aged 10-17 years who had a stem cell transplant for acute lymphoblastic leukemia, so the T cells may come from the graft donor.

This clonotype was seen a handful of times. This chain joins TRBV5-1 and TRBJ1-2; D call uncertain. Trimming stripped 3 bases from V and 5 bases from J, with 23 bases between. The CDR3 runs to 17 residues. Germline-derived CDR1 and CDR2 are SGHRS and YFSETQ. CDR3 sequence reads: CASSSVGPSRLGYGYTF. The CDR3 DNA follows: TGCGCCAGCAGCTCGGTCGGGCCTAGCCGCTTGGGGTATGGCTACACCTTC.

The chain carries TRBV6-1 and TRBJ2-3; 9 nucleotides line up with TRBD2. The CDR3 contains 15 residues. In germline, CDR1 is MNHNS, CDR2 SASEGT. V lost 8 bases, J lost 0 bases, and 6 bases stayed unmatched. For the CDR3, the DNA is TGTGCCAGCGGAATACTAGCGGGTAGCACAGATACGCAGTATTTT. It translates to CASGILAGSTDTQYF.

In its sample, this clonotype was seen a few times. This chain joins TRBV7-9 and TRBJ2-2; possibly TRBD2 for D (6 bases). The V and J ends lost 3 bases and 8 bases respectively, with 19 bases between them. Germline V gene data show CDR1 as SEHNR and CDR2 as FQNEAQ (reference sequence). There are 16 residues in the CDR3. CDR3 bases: TGTGCCAGCAGCTTCCCGGCGGGGAGCATTACTGGGGAGCTGTTTTTT. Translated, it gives CASSFPAGSITGELFF.

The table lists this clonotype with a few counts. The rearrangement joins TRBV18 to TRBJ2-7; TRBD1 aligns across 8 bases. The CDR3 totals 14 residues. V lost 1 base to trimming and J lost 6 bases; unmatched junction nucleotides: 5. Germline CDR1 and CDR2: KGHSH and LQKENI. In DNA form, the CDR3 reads TGTGCCAGCTCACCACGGGCAGGGGGCGTCGAGCAGTACTTC. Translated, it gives CASSPRAGGVEQYF.

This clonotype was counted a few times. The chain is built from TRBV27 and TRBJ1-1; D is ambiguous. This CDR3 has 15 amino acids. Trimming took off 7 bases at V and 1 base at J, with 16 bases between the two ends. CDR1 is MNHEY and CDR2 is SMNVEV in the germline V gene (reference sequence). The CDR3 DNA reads TGTGCCAGCACGCTCGATGGTTTGGGGAACACTGAAGCTTTCTTT. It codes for CASTLDGLGNTEAFF.

CDR3 region: CASSLRSGISYEQYF. The DNA for the CDR3 is TGTGCCAGCAGCCTAAGGTCGGGGATCAGCTACGAGCAGTACTTC. The rearrangement links TRBV12-3 or TRBV12-4 to TRBJ2-7; D is perhaps TRBD2 (5 bases). The CDR3 runs 15 residues. With 6 bases removed from V and 3 bases from J, the gap between germline ends came to 18 bases.

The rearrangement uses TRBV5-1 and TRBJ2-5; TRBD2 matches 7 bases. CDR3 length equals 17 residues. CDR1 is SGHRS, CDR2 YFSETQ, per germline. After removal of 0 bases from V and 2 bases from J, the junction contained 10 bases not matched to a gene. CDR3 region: CASSLERETATQETQYF. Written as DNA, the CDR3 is TGCGCCAGCAGCTTGGAGCGGGAAACCGCTACACAAGAGACCCAGTACTTC.

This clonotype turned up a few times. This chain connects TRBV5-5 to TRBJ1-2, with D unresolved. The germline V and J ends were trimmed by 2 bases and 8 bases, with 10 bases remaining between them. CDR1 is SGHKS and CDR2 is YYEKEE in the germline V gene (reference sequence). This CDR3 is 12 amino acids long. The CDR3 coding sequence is TGTGCCAGCAGCTTCGGAGTTGGCGGCTACACCTTC. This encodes CASSFGVGGYTF.

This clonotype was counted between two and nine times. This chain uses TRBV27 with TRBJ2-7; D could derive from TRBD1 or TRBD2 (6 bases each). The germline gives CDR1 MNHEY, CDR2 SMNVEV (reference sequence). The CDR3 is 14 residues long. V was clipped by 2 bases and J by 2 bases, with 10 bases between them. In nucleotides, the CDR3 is TGTGCCAGCAGTTTAGAGGGGGGCCCCTACGAGCAGTACTTC. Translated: CASSLEGGPYEQYF.

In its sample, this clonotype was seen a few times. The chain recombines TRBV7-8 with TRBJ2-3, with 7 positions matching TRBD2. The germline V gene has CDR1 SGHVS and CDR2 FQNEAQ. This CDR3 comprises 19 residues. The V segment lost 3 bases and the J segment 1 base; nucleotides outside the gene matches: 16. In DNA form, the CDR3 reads TGTGCCAGCAGCTTGGGACTCCTAGCGGCATTCCTTGGCACAGATACGCAGTATTTT. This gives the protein CASSLGLLAAFLGTDTQYF.

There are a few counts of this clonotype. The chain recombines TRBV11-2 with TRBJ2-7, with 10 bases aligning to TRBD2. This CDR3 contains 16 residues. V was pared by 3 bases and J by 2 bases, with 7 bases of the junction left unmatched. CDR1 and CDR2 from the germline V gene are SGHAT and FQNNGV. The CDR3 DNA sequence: TGTGCCAGCAGCTTCTACGGGACTAGCGCTCCCTACGAGCAGTACTTC. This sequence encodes CASSFYGTSAPYEQYF.

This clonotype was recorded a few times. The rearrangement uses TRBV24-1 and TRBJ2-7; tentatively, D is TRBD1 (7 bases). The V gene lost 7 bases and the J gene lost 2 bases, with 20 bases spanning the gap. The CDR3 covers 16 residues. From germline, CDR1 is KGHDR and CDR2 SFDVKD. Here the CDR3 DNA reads TGTGCCACCAGAGCCTACACTACAGGGGAGGCCTACGAGCAGTACTTC. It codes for CATRAYTTGEAYEQYF.

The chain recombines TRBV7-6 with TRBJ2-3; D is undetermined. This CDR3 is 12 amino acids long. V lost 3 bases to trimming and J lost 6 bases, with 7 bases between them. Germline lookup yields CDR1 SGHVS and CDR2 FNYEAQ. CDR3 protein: CASSLSEDTQYF. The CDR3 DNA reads TGTGCCAGCAGCTTGTCGGAGGATACGCAGTATTTT.